Detailed here is one T cell receptor (beta chain). As handled by the study authors: Amplifying reference gene primers gave estimates of nucleated cell counts. Repertoires were generated with immunoSEQ multiplex PCR, while TCRdb's copy carries only in-frame clones and drops some. V, J and clone size were drawn from that table, and D and trimming were deduced from the DNA. This table holds 150,000 to 180,000 clones, around 85% found once. The source of the sample is a study of blood T cell repertoires in COVID-19. Across the study: COVID-19 samples collected from the United States, Italy and Spain covered acute and convalescent phases.

Sequencing was done on a sample of peripheral blood. This clonotype was sampled from a man in his sixties with COVID-19, enrolled during active disease.

This chain's CDR3 is CASSPPQGIQETQYF. CDR3 sequence (DNA): TGTGCCAGCTCACCACCACAGGGGATCCAAGAGACCCAGTACTTC. The chain is built from TRBV18 and TRBJ2-5; the match to TRBD1 covers 7 bases. The J segment lost 1 base and the V segment lost 0 bases, leaving 2 bases of the junction unmatched. Germline lookup yields CDR1 KGHSH and CDR2 LQKENI. CDR3 length: 15 amino acids.